This T cell receptor beta chain is from a study of cytomegalovirus exposure and HLA in healthy donors. Regarding this clone: The antigen is unknown.

In the PCR, 60 Vbeta and 13 Jbeta primers were used. TCRdb's copy holds only in-frame clones and misses some; the assay was immunoSEQ multiplex PCR. Among around 110,000 clones listed, roughly 76% were seen once. Study observations and caveats: Presence/absence analyses took donor sequencing depth as roughly uniform. As confirmed in vitro, a few CMV-associated chains were specific for CMV antigens.

Germline lookup yields CDR1 SGDLS and CDR2 YYNGEE. Trimming pared 0 bases from V and 6 bases from J, leaving 12 bases between. CDR3 length: 15 amino acids. The receptor was derived from a woman between 50 and 59 years old in good health and CMV-seropositive. The chain is built from TRBV9 and TRBJ1-4, with D perhaps matching TRBD1 (6 bases). Sequencing input: PBMCs. The CDR3 DNA reads as TGTGCCAGCAGCGTAGAAGGGGGAGAGGATGAAAAACTGTTTTTT. Its translation: CASSVEGGEDEKLFF.